A single sample gave rise to the 28 T cell receptor beta chains below, sequenced in a study of regulatory T cells in long-lasting Graves disease. CDR3-region Arm-PCR and iRepertoire HTBI primers produced the TCR beta libraries. MiXCR, applied by TCRdb to the multiplex PCR reads, yields one record per CDR3 protein. The sample lists some 600,000 distinct CDR3 sequences, 15% to 20% occurring once. The time point was: newly diagnosed GD, antithyroid drugs for less than 3 months. The TCR library was made from RNA that had been extracted from PBMCs in TRIzol. These data also formed part of another study, on T cells in Graves' hyperthyroidism and ophthalmopathy.

The specimen comprised peripheral blood mononuclear cells (PBMCs), sampled at new diagnosis, from a patient treated with antithyroid drugs. The receptors derive from a man between 18 and 35 years old with Graves disease.

The chain has TRBV19 and TRBJ2-3, with 14 bases lining up with TRBD2. The CDR3 consists of 18 residues. Germline V gene data show CDR1 as LNHDA and CDR2 as SQIVND (reference sequence). The J segment lost 3 bases and the V segment lost 7 bases, leaving 12 bases of the junction unmatched. Written as DNA, the CDR3 is TGTGCCAGTACCCTCTTGGGAGGACTAGCGGGAGGTACAGATACGCAGTATTTT. Its protein product is CASTLLGGLAGGTDTQYF.

As to this clonotype: Given a much more abundant clone one base away, this may be a read error. V usage is TRBV12-3 or TRBV12-4 and J usage is TRBJ2-7; tentative D call: TRBD2 (6 bases). The CDR3 has 19 residues. V was cut by 4 bases and J by 2 bases, with 27 bases left in between. The chain's CDR3 is CASSSRGLGGPDGAYEQYF. In nucleotides, the CDR3 is TGTGCCAGCAGTTCACGCGGGTTGGGAGGTCCCGACGGAGCCTACGAGCAGTACTTC.

This clonotype came up many times. The chain uses TRBV3-1 and TRBJ1-1, with D maybe TRBD1 (5 bases). This CDR3 comprises 14 residues. Trimming took 6 bases from V and 6 from J, leaving 17 bases between them. From germline, CDR1 is LGHDT and CDR2 YNNKEL (reference sequence). The CDR3 region has the DNA TGTGCCAGCAGATGGGGGAGCAGGGAAGCTGAAGCTTTCTTT. Translated: CASRWGSREAEAFF.

This clonotype was seen repeatedly, ten times or more. The chain is built from TRBV27 and TRBJ1-3; 8 bases are a match to TRBD1. The germline gives CDR1 MNHEY, CDR2 SMNVEV (reference sequence). CDR3 length: 14 residues. The V and J ends lost 6 bases and 4 bases, in that order; junction bases with no gene match: 5. In DNA form, the CDR3 reads TGTGCCAGCAGCCGGACAGGGTCAGGAAACACCATATATTTT. This gives the protein CASSRTGSGNTIYF.

This clonotype was counted between two and nine times. V is TRBV20-1 and J is TRBJ1-1; D is undetermined. The V gene lost 4 bases and the J gene lost 6 bases, with 12 bases spanning the gap. The length of the CDR3 is 12 residues. Germline loops: CDR1 DFQATT, CDR2 SNEGSKA (reference sequence). CDR3 in amino acids: CSATRVNAEAFF. The CDR3 bases are TGCAGTGCTACCCGGGTTAACGCTGAAGCTTTCTTT.

Concerning this clonotype: A clone one base away is much larger, so this may be a read error. This sequence joins TRBV4-1 and TRBJ2-7; 10 bases match TRBD2. The V and J ends lost 1 base and 6 bases, in that order; junction bases with no gene match: 12. This CDR3 has 17 residues. CDR1 is MGHRA, CDR2 YSYEKL, per germline. The CDR3 nucleotides are TGCGCCAGCAGCCAAGCTTTCCAGCGGGAGGGTTGGGTCGAGCAGTACTTC. It yields the protein CASSQAFQREGWVEQYF.

This chain connects TRBV11-2 to TRBJ1-2; TRBD1 might be the D (5 bases). The CDR3 contains 16 residues. V shed 1 base and J shed 4 bases, with 16 bases lying between them. Germline values: CDR1 SGHAT, CDR2 FQNNGV. The CDR3 protein is CASSLAFGQGSYGYTF. The CDR3 region has the DNA TGTGCCAGCAGCTTAGCGTTCGGGCAGGGAAGCTATGGCTACACCTTC.

The sample holds a few counts of this clonotype. The chain has TRBV6-1 and TRBJ2-7; TRBD2 is a possible D gene (6 bases). The CDR3 loop spans 16 amino acids. Germline V gene sequence: CDR1 MNHNS, CDR2 SASEGT. Trimming took off 5 bases at V and 3 bases at J, with 20 bases between the two ends. The CDR3 protein is CASSMPGLISSYEQYF. CDR3 nucleotide sequence: TGTGCCAGCAGTATGCCGGGACTGATATCTAGCTACGAGCAGTACTTC.

The CDR3 here is CASSPTGQEYNEQFF. The CDR3 DNA reads TGTGCCAGCAGCCCAACGGGACAGGAATACAATGAGCAGTTCTTC. The chain is built from TRBV9 and TRBJ2-1; 8 bases map to TRBD1. V lost 4 bases, J lost 4 bases, and 7 bases stayed unmatched. This CDR3 comprises 15 residues. Germline V gene lookup returns CDR1 SGDLS and CDR2 YYNGEE.

The sample holds many counts of this clonotype. The chain combines TRBV6-1 with TRBJ2-1; 8 nucleotides match TRBD1. Germline CDR1 is MNHNS and CDR2 is SASEGT. Trimming at V came to 5 bases and at J to 3 bases, leaving 6 bases not matched to a gene. CDR3 length: 15 residues. CDR3 DNA sequence: TGTGCCAGCAGTCCGGACAGGGCCATCTACAATGAGCAGTTCTTC. Residues: CASSPDRAIYNEQFF.

This clonotype showed up many times. The J gene is TRBJ1-3, the V gene TRBV30, with 8 bases that match TRBD1. The germline V gene has CDR1 GTSNPN and CDR2 SVGIG (reference sequence). Losses at the gene ends were 1 base for V and 3 bases for J; bases not matched to a gene: 2. This CDR3 is 14 amino acids long. In DNA, the CDR3 is TGTGCCTGGAGTGGACAGGGGTATGGAAACACCATATATTTT. Translated, it gives CAWSGQGYGNTIYF.

With regard to this clonotype: A far larger clone is one base from this, pointing to a likely read error. The chain has TRBV12-3 or TRBV12-4 and TRBJ2-7, with D possibly TRBD2 on 5 matching bases. V lost 2 bases, J lost 5 bases, and 22 bases lay in between. The CDR3 consists of 17 residues. As DNA, the CDR3 is TGTGCCAGCAGTTTATCGGGCGGGTGGGCCTCCATACACGAGCAGTACTTC. It specifies CASSLSGGWASIHEQYF.

At least ten counts were recorded for this clonotype. The V gene is TRBV10-2, the J gene TRBJ2-3; D perhaps matches TRBD2 (5 bases). V lost 6 bases and J lost 0, with 13 bases in between. Per the germline V gene, CDR1 is WSHSY and CDR2 is SAAADI. CDR3 length: 15 amino acids. CDR3 loop: CASSGLATSTDTQYF. CDR3 sequence (DNA): TGCGCCAGCAGCGGATTAGCGACAAGCACAGATACGCAGTATTTT.

Only a few counts were recorded for this clonotype. The genes are TRBV19 and TRBJ2-1, with 9 bases aligning to TRBD2. V dropped 7 bases and J dropped 6; count of bases not matched to a gene: 16. The CDR3 is made up of 17 amino acids. Germline assignment: CDR1 LNHDA and CDR2 SQIVND (reference sequence). CDR3 protein: CASTSPRGTSNVNEQFF. The CDR3 region has the DNA TGTGCCAGTACTTCTCCGAGGGGGACTAGCAATGTCAATGAGCAGTTCTTC.

This clonotype was observed many times. The genes are TRBV20-1 and TRBJ2-3; no clear D. Trimming stripped 2 bases from V and 0 bases from J, with 9 bases between. The CDR3 covers 14 residues. Germline CDR1 is DFQATT and CDR2 is SNEGSKA (reference sequence). The CDR3 here is CSARFPGSTDTQYF. The CDR3 DNA follows: TGCAGTGCTAGATTCCCCGGGAGCACAGATACGCAGTATTTT.

This clonotype was seen a handful of times. The chain couples TRBV12-3 or TRBV12-4 to TRBJ1-1; D may be TRBD1 (5 bases). The CDR3 is made up of 14 amino acids. Trimming left V 6 bases short and J 3 bases short, with 14 bases between. This CDR3 is CASRAIGADTEAFF. The CDR3 DNA reads as TGTGCCAGCAGGGCAATAGGGGCGGACACTGAAGCTTTCTTT.

The sample holds a few counts of this clonotype. J is TRBJ2-2 and V is TRBV20-1; D is possibly TRBD1 (6 bases). Germline V gene data show CDR1 as DFQATT and CDR2 as SNEGSKA (reference sequence). Trimming stripped 5 bases from V and 1 base from J, with 14 bases between. The CDR3 totals 15 residues. CDR3 sequence reads: CSACQGILNTGELFF. The CDR3 DNA follows: TGCAGTGCTTGCCAGGGGATATTGAACACCGGGGAGCTGTTTTTT.

The CDR3 DNA reads TGCGCCAGCGGCCGGGACAGCCACTACGAGCAGTACTTC. It encodes CASGRDSHYEQYF. The chain has TRBV5-1 and TRBJ2-7, with TRBD1 matching over 7 bases. The germline gives CDR1 SGHRS, CDR2 YFSETQ. Trimming took 7 bases from V and 3 from J; bases not matched to a gene: 7. The CDR3 consists of 13 residues.

Many counts were recorded for this clonotype. CDR3 region: CASNESGAGEADTQYF. The CDR3 DNA sequence: TGTGCCAGCAACGAGTCAGGGGCAGGGGAGGCAGATACGCAGTATTTT. The chain is built from TRBV28 and TRBJ2-3; D might be TRBD1 or TRBD2, each matching 6 bases. Between the trimmed V and J ends, which lost 7 bases and 4 bases, there was a span of 21 bases. This CDR3 has 16 amino acids. Per the germline V gene, CDR1 is MDHEN and CDR2 is SYDVKM.

Within the sample, this clonotype is medium-sized. This chain joins TRBV20-1 and TRBJ2-3; the match to TRBD2 covers 8 bases. Germline V gives CDR1 DFQATT, CDR2 SNEGSKA (reference sequence). Trimming cost V 3 bases and J 5 bases; bases outside gene matches: 4. The CDR3 is 13 residues long. This chain's CDR3 is CSASYAGGDTQYF. The CDR3 coding sequence is TGCAGTGCTAGTTACGCGGGAGGAGATACGCAGTATTTT.

This clonotype was seen more than once but under ten times. V gene TRBV15 combines with J gene TRBJ2-7; D might be TRBD1 (5 bases). The CDR3 has 15 residues. V was cut by 4 bases and J by 1 base, with 14 bases left in between. Germline CDR1 is LNHNV and CDR2 is YYDKDF (reference sequence). The CDR3 sequence is CATSNPSAGSYEQYF. The CDR3, as DNA: TGTGCCACCAGCAATCCTTCGGCAGGGTCCTACGAGCAGTACTTC.

Ten or more counts support this clonotype. The CDR3 nucleotides are TGCGCCAGCAGCGATGGGTGGGACGAGCAGTACTTC. It translates to CASSDGWDEQYF. V is TRBV5-1 and J is TRBJ2-7, with no clear D. V was trimmed by 4 bases and J by 5 bases, leaving 10 bases between them. The CDR3 runs 12 residues. CDR1 and CDR2 (germline): SGHRS, YFSETQ.

This clonotype was seen many times. The chain combines TRBV28 with TRBJ2-1; TRBD2 matches 10 bases. The V and J ends lost 8 bases and 3 bases, in that order; junction bases with no gene match: 10. CDR3 length: 16 residues. Germline CDR1 and CDR2: MDHEN and SYDVKM. The CDR3 loop is CASLPLAGGFYNEQFF. The CDR3 coding sequence is TGTGCCAGCTTACCGTTAGCGGGAGGCTTCTACAATGAGCAGTTCTTC.

V is TRBV12-5 and J is TRBJ2-5; 7 nucleotides line up with TRBD1. This CDR3 is 15 amino acids long. CDR1 and CDR2 (germline): LGHNT, FRNRAP. V was pared by 1 base and J by 5 bases, with 7 bases of the junction left unmatched. The CDR3 spells CASGLGRQGYETQYF. CDR3 in DNA: TGTGCTAGTGGTTTGGGACGACAGGGTTACGAGACCCAGTACTTC. The variable domain in full, with the rest retrieved from reference TRBV12-5 and TRBJ2-5, is DARVTQTPRHKVTEMGQEVTMRCQPILGHNTVFWYRQTMMQGLELLAYFRNRAPLDDSGMPKDRFSAEMPDATLATLKIQPSEPRDSAVYFCASGLGRQGYETQYFGPGTRLLVL.

This clonotype appeared many times. The chain couples TRBV3-1 to TRBJ2-1, with 9 positions matching TRBD2. From germline, CDR1 is LGHDT and CDR2 YNNKEL (reference sequence). J gave up 4 bases and V 6 bases, and 10 bases lay outside the gene matches. The CDR3 sequence is 16 residues long. The CDR3 region is CASSPHSSGVYNEQFF. DNA for the CDR3: TGTGCCAGCAGTCCACATTCTAGCGGGGTGTACAATGAGCAGTTCTTC.

This clonotype occurred many times. This may be a read error, as it is one base from a much larger clone. This rearrangement joins TRBV12-3 or TRBV12-4 to TRBJ2-7; possible D gene TRBD2, 5 bases. Deletions cut 5 bases from V and 0 bases from J, with 14 bases between. This CDR3 is 15 amino acids long. The DNA of the CDR3 is TGTGCCAGCAGTGCCCAAGCGGTGGGCTCCTACGAGCAGTACTTC. Protein product: CASSAQAVGSYEQYF.

This rearrangement joins TRBV12-3 or TRBV12-4 to TRBJ2-7; TRBD1 matches 9 bases. J was trimmed by 4 bases and V by 4 bases; bases with no gene match: 5. The CDR3 runs to 14 residues. The CDR3 is CASSYQDRGYEQYF. DNA of the CDR3: TGTGCCAGCAGTTACCAGGACAGGGGTTACGAGCAGTACTTC.

This clonotype showed up just a few times. The rearrangement joins TRBV5-1 to TRBJ2-5, with 10 bases aligning to TRBD2. The germline CDR1 and CDR2 sequences are SGHRS and YFSETQ. J lost 3 bases, V lost 1 base, and 3 bases had no gene match. CDR3 size: 15 residues. In DNA form, the CDR3 reads TGCGCCAGCAGCTTGTTTCTAGCGGGAGAAGAGACCCAGTACTTC. Its translation: CASSLFLAGEETQYF. The whole variable domain, remainder taken from reference TRBV5-1 and TRBJ2-5, is KAGVTQTPRYLIKTRGQQVTLSCSPISGHRSVSWYQQTPGQGLQFLFEYFSETQRNKGNFPGRFSGRQFSNSRSEMNVSTLELGDSALYLCASSLFLAGEETQYFGPGTRLLVL.